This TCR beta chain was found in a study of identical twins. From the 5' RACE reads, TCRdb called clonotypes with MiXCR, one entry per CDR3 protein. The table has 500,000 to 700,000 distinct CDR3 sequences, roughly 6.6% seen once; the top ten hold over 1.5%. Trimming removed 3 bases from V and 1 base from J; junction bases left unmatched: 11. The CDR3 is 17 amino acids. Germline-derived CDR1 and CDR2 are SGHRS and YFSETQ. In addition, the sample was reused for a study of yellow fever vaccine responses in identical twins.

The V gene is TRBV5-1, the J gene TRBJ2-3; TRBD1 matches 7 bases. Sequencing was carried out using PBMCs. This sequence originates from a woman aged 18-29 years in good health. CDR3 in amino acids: CASSSLQGTRGTDTQYF. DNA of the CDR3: TGCGCCAGCAGCTCATTACAGGGGACCCGGGGCACAGATACGCAGTATTTT.